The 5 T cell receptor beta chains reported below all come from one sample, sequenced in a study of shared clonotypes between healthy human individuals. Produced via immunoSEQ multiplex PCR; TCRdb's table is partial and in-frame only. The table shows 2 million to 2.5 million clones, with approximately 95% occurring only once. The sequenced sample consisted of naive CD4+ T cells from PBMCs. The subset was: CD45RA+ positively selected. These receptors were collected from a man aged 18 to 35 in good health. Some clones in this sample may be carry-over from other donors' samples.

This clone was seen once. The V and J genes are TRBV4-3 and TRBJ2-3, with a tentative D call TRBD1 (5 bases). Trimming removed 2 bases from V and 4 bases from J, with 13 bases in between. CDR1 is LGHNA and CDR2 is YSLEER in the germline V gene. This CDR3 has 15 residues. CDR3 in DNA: TGCGCCAGCAGCCAACGACAGTTAGCCGCAGATACGCAGTATTTT. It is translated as CASSQRQLAADTQYF.

Written as DNA, the CDR3 is TGTGCCAGCTCACCAGGCAGTGTTAACTATGGCTACACCTTC. This translates into CASSPGSVNYGYTF. The J gene is TRBJ1-2, the V gene TRBV18; D call uncertain. The CDR3 runs to 14 residues. V dropped 2 bases and J dropped 1 base, with 8 bases sitting between them. CDR1 and CDR2 (germline): KGHSH, LQKENI.

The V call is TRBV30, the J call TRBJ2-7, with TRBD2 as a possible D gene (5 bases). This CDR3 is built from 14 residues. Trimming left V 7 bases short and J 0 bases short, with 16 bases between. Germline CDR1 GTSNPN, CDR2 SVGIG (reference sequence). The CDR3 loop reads CALTRRLSSYEQYF. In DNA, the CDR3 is TGTGCCTTGACCCGGAGGCTTAGCTCCTACGAGCAGTACTTC.

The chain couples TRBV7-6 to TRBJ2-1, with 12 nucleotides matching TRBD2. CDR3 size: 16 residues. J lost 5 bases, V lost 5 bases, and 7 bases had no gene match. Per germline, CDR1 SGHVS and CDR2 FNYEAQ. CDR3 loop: CASSRLLAGGDNEQFF. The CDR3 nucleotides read TGTGCCAGCAGCCGCCTTCTAGCGGGAGGGGACAATGAGCAGTTCTTC. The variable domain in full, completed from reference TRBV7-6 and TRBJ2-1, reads GAGVSQSPRYKVTKRGQDVALRCDPISGHVSLYWYRQALGQGPEFLTYFNYEAQQDKSGLPNDRFSAERPEGSISTLTIQRTEQRDSAMYRCASSRLLAGGDNEQFFGPGTRLTVL.

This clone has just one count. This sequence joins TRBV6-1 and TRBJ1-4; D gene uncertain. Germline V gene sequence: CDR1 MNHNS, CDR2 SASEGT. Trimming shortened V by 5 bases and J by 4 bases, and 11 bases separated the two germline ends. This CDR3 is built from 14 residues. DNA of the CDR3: TGTGCCAGCAGTCTAAAAACAGATAATGAAAAACTGTTTTTT. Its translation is CASSLKTDNEKLFF.